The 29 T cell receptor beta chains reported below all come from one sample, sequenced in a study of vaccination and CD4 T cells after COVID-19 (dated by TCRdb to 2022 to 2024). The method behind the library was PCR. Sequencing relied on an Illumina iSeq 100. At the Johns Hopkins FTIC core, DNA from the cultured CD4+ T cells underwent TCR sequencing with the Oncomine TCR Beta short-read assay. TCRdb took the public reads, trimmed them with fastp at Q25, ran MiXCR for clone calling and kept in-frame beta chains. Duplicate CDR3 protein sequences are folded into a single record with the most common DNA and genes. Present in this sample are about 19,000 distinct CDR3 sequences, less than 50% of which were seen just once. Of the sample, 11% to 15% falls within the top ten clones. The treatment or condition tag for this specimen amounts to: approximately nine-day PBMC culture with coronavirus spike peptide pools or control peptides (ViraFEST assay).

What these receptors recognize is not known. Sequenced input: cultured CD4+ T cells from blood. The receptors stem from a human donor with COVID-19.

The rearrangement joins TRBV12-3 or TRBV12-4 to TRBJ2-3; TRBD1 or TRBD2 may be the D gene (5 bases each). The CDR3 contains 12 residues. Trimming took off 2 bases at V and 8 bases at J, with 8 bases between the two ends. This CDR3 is CASSLPGGTQYF. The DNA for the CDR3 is TGTGCCAGCAGTTTACCTGGGGGTACGCAGTATTTT.

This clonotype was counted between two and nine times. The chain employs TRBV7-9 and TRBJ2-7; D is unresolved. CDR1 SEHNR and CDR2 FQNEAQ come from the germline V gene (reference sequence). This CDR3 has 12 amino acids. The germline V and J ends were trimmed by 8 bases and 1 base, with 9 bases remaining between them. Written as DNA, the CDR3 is TGTGCCAGCGAGAGCAGTTCCTACGAGCAGTACTTC. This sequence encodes CASESSSYEQYF.

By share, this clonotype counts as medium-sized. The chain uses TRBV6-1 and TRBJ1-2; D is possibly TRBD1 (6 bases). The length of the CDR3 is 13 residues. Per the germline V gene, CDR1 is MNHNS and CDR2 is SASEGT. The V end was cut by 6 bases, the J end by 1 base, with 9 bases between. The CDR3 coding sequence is TGTGCCAGCAGCGACAGGATTAACTATGGCTACACCTTC. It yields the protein CASSDRINYGYTF.

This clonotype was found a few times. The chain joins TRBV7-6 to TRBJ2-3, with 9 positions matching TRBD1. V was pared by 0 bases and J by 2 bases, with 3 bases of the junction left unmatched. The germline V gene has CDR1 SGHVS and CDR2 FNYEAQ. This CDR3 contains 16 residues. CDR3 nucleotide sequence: TGTGCCAGCAGCTTAGCGGGGACAGGGTCCACAGATACGCAGTATTTT. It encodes CASSLAGTGSTDTQYF.

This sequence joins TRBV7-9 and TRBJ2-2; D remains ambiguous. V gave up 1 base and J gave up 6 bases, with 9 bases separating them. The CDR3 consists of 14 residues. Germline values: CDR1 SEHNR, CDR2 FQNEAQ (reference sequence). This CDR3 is CASSLDRLAGELFF. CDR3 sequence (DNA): TGTGCCAGCAGCTTAGACAGATTGGCCGGGGAGCTGTTTTTT.

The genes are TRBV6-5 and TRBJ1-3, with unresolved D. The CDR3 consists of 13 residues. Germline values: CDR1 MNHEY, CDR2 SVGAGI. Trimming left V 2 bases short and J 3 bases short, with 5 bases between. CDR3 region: CASSYGGGNTIYF. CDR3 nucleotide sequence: TGTGCCAGCAGTTACGGAGGTGGAAACACCATATATTTT.

CDR3 DNA: TGTGCCAGCAGAGGGCTGGGAAACACTGAAGCTTTCTTT. Amino acids: CASRGLGNTEAFF. The chain employs TRBV6-1 and TRBJ1-1; D call uncertain. Germline CDR1 is MNHNS and CDR2 is SASEGT. Trimming pared 6 bases from V and 2 bases from J, leaving 10 bases between. The CDR3 consists of 13 residues.

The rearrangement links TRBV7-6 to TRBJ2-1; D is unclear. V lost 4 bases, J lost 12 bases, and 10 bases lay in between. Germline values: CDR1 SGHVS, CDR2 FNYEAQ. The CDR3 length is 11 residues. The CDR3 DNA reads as TGTGCCAGCAGCTCCTCGCTGGGGCAGTTCTTC. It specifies CASSSSLGQFF.

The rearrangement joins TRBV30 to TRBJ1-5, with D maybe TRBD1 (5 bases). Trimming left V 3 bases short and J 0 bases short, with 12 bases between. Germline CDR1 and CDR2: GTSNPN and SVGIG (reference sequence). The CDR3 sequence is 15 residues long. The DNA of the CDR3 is TGTGCCTGGAGAGAGGGGCTGGGTAGCAATCAGCCCCAGCATTTT. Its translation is CAWREGLGSNQPQHF.

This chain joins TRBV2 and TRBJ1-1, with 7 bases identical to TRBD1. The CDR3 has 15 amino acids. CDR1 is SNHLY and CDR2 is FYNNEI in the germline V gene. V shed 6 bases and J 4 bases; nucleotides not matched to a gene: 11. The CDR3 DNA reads TGTGCCAGCAGGGACTCCAGGGGGGCTACCACTGAAGCTTTCTTT. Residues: CASRDSRGATTEAFF.

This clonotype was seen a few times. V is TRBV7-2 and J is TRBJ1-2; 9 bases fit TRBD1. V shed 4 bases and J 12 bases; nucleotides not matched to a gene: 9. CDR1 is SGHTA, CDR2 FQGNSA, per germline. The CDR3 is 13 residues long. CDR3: CASSSRGQGGHTF. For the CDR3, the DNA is TGTGCCAGCAGCTCTCGGGGACAGGGCGGTCACACCTTC. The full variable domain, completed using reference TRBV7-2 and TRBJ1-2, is GAGVSQSPSNKVTEKGKDVELRCDPISGHTALYWYRQSLGQGLEFLIYFQGNSAPDKSGLPSDRFSAERTGGSVSTLTIQRTQQEDSAVYLCASSSRGQGGHTFGSGTRLTVV.

CDR3 coding DNA: TGTGCCAGCAGCTTAGGAGTTACTCCGGACGTCCACTACGAGCAGTACTTC. Protein product: CASSLGVTPDVHYEQYF. V and J are TRBV7-9 and TRBJ2-7; D is uncertain. V dropped 1 base and J dropped 3 bases, with 19 bases sitting between them. From germline, CDR1 is SEHNR and CDR2 FQNEAQ (reference sequence). This CDR3 is 17 amino acids long.

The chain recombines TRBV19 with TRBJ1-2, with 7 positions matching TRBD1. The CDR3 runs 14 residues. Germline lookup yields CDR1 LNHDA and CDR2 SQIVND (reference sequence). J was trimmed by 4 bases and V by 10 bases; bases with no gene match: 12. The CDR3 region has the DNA TGTGCCACCTCTGGACAGGCTGGAGGCTATGGCTACACCTTC. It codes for CATSGQAGGYGYTF.

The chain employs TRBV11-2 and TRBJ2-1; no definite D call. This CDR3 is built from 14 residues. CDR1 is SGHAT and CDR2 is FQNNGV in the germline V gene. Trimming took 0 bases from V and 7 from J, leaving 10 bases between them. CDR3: CASSLDLWGNEQFF. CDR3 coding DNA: TGTGCCAGCAGCTTAGATCTCTGGGGTAATGAGCAGTTCTTC.

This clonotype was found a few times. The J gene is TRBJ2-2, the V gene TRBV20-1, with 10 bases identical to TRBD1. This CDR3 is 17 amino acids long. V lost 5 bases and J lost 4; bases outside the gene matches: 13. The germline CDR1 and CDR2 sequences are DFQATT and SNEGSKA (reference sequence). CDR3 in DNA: TGCAGTGCTCGTGACGGACAGGGGGTTCGGACCACCGGGGAGCTGTTTTTT. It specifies CSARDGQGVRTTGELFF.

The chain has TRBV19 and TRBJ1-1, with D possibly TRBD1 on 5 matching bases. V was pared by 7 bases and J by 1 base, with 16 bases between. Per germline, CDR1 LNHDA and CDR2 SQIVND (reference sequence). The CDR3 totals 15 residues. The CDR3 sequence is CASTQAGLGNTEAFF. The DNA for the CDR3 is TGTGCCAGTACCCAAGCAGGGTTGGGGAACACTGAAGCTTTCTTT. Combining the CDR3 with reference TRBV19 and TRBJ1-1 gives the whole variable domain DGGITQSPKYLFRKEGQNVTLSCEQNLNHDAMYWYRQDPGQGLRLIYYSQIVNDFQKGDIAEGYSVSREKKESFPLTVTSAQKNPTAFYLCASTQAGLGNTEAFFGQGTRLTVV.

The CDR3 nucleotides read TGTGCCAGCAGTTTAATCCGGGACGCCGGGGAGCTGTTTTTT. Protein product: CASSLIRDAGELFF. The gene calls are TRBV12-3 or TRBV12-4 and TRBJ2-2, with D possibly being TRBD1 or TRBD2 (5 bases each). The CDR3 runs 14 residues. The V end lost 2 bases, the J end lost 6 bases, and 10 bases lay between the germline ends.

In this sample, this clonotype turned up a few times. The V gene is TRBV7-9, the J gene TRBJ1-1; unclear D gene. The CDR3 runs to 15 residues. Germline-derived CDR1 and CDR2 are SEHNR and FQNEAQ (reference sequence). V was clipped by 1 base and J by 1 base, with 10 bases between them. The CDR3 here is CASSLDGRTNTEAFF. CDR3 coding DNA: TGTGCCAGCAGCTTAGACGGCAGAACGAACACTGAAGCTTTCTTT.

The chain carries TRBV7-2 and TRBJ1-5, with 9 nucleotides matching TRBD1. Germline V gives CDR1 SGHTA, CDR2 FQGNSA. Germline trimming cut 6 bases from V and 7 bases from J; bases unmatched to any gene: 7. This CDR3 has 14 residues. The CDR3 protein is CASSSGQGQQPQHF. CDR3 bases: TGTGCCAGCAGTTCAGGACAGGGGCAACAGCCCCAGCATTTT.

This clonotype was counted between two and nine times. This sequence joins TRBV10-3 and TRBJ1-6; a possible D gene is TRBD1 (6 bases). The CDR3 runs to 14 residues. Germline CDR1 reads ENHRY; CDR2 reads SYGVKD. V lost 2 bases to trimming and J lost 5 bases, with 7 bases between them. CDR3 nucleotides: TGTGCCATCAGTGAGACAGGGAATAATTCACCCCTCCACTTT. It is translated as CAISETGNNSPLHF.

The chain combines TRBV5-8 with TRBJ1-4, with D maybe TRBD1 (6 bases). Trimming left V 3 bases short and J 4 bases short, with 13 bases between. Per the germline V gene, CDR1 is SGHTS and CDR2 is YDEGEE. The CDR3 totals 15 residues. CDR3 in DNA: TGTGCCAGCAGCTCAAACAGGGTTCGTAATGAAAAACTGTTTTTT. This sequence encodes CASSSNRVRNEKLFF.

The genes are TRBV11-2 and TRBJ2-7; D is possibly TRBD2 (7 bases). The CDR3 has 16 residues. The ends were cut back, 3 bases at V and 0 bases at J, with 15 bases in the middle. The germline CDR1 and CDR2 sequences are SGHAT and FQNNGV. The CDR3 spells CASSFLRGRSSYEQYF. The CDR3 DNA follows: TGTGCCAGCAGCTTCCTGCGGGGGCGGAGCTCCTACGAGCAGTACTTC.

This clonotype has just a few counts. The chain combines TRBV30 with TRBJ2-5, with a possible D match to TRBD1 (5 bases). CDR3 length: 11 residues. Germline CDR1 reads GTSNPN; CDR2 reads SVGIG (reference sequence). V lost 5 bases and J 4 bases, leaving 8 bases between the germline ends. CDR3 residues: CAWAGLETQYF. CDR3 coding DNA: TGTGCCTGGGCAGGGTTAGAGACCCAGTACTTC.

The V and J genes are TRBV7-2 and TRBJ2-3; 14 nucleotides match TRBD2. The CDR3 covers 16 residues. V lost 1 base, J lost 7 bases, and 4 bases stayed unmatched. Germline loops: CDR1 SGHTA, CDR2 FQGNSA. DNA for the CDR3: TGTGCCAGCAGCTTAGGACTAGCGGGGGGGCACAATACGCAGTATTTT. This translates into CASSLGLAGGHNTQYF.

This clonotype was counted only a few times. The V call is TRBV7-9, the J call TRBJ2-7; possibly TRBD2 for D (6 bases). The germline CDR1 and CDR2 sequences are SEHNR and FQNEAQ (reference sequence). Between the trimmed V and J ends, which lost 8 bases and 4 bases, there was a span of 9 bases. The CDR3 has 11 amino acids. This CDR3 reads CASSGEYEQYF. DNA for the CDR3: TGTGCCAGCTCGGGGGAGTACGAGCAGTACTTC.

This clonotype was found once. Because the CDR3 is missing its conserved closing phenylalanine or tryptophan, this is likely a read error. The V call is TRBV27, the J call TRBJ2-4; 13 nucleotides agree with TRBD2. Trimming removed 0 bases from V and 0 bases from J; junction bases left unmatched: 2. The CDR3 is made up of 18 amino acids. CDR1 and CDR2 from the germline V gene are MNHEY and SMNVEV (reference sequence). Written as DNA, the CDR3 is TGTGCCAGCAGTTTATCGGGACTAGCGGGACTAGCCAAAAACATTCAGTACCTC. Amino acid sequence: CASSLSGLAGLAKNIQYL.

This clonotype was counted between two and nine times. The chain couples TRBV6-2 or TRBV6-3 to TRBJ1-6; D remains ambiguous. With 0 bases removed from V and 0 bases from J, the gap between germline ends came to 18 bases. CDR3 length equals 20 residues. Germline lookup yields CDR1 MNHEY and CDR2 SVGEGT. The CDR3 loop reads CASSYSKLTRAISYNSPLHF. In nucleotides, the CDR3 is TGTGCCAGCAGTTACTCGAAACTGACAAGAGCTATCTCCTATAATTCACCCCTCCACTTT.

CDR3 in DNA: TGTGCCAGCAGCCCGGGACTAGCGGGGGTTGAGCAGTTCTTC. It specifies CASSPGLAGVEQFF. The V gene is TRBV5-6, the J gene TRBJ2-1; 14 nucleotides agree with TRBD2. Germline assignment: CDR1 SGHDT and CDR2 YYEEEE. The V and J ends lost 4 bases and 9 bases, in that order; junction bases with no gene match: 3. This CDR3 is 14 amino acids long.

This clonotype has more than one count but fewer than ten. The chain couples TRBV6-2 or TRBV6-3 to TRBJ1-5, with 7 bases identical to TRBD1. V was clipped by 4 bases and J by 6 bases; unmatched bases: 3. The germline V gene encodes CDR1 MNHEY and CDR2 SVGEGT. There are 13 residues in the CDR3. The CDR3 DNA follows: TGTGCCAGCAGTTCCGACAGGGTTCAGCCCCAGCATTTT. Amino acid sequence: CASSSDRVQPQHF.